The source of this TCR beta chain is a study of blood T cell repertoires in COVID-19. Study background: In each case, the material was cDNA or gDNA derived from T cells, B-cell-depleted T cells, or PBMCs.

In the original processing: The assay estimated nucleated cells by amplifying reference gene primers. Sequenced by immunoSEQ multiplex PCR; TCRdb stores in-frame clones only, minus some. V and J calls and clone size come straight from that table; D and trimming were deduced from the DNA. The data contain 150,000 to 200,000 clones, more than 85% of them seen just once; the ten biggest clones take up around 2.3%. Source material: peripheral blood. This TCR derives from a man in his 70s with active or convalescent COVID-19.

CDR3 nucleotides: TGTGCCAGCAGCTCCCAGGGGATTGGTGAGCAGTTCTTC. This encodes CASSSQGIGEQFF. This chain links TRBV7-2 with TRBJ2-1; D might be TRBD1 (6 bases). Germline V gives CDR1 SGHTA, CDR2 FQGNSA. The CDR3 is 13 amino acids. The V end was cut by 4 bases, the J end by 9 bases, with 13 bases between.